Listed below are T cell receptor beta chains from one sample, sequenced in a study of T cells in pancreatic ductal adenocarcinoma. Only in-frame clones appear in the TCRdb table, and some are missing; sequencing was by immunoSEQ multiplex PCR. The repertoire includes approximately 18,000 clones, almost 90% of them detected once, and about 0.94% sits in the top ten. The material sequenced was PBMCs. These receptor sequences come from a human donor with pancreatic ductal adenocarcinoma. Each CDR3 is given with its conserved first and last residue. Each record gives: D gene, V gene, clone size, J gene, CDR3 DNA, CDR3 protein. The D gene is left open where the match is weak. Rows may omit the clone size; those that give it use once, few, many or a size class.

d_gene: .
v_gene: TRBV19
abundance: few
j_gene: TRBJ1-1
CDR3nt: TGTGCCTCCTTGAGGCGGGGTGAAGCTTTCTTT
CDR3aa: CASLRRGEAFF

d_gene: .
v_gene: TRBV4-1
abundance: .
j_gene: TRBJ1-3
CDR3nt: TGCGCCAGCAGCCAAGAACCAAGAGTCTCTGGAAACACCATATATTTT
CDR3aa: CASSQEPRVSGNTIYF

d_gene: .
v_gene: TRBV25-1
abundance: .
j_gene: TRBJ2-2
CDR3nt: TGTGCCAGCACCCCGACAGGACGGAGAACCGGGGAGCTGTTTTTT
CDR3aa: CASTPTGRRTGELFF

d_gene: .
v_gene: TRBV6-5
abundance: .
j_gene: TRBJ1-4
CDR3nt: TGTGCCAGCAGTGTACAGGAGAATGAAAAACTGTTTTTT
CDR3aa: CASSVQENEKLFF

d_gene: TRBD1
v_gene: TRBV5-1
abundance: once
j_gene: TRBJ1-1
CDR3nt: TGCGCCAGCAGCTTGGCTGGACAGGCTGGGACTGAAGCTTTCTTT
CDR3aa: CASSLAGQAGTEAFF

d_gene: .
v_gene: TRBV7-2
abundance: .
j_gene: TRBJ1-2
CDR3nt: TGTGCCAGCAGCCTACTCCTGGGGGGGGATAACTATGGCTACACCTTC
CDR3aa: CASSLLLGGDNYGYTF

d_gene: .
v_gene: TRBV6-6
abundance: .
j_gene: TRBJ1-1
CDR3nt: TGTGCCAGCAGTTACTCGAATCGCGTTTGGTTT
CDR3aa: CASSYSNRVWF

d_gene: .
v_gene: TRBV6-5
abundance: few
j_gene: TRBJ2-7
CDR3nt: TGTGCCAGCAGCCCACAGATTCCCTACGAGCAGTACTTC
CDR3aa: CASSPQIPYEQYF

d_gene: TRBD2
v_gene: TRBV5-1
abundance: .
j_gene: TRBJ2-5
CDR3nt: TGCGCCAGCGCGGGGGGGACAGACATTAAAGAGACCCAGTACTTC
CDR3aa: CASAGGTDIKETQYF

d_gene: .
v_gene: TRBV5-6
abundance: .
j_gene: TRBJ2-1
CDR3nt: TGTGCCAGCAGCTTGGCGGGCAATGAGCAGTTCTTC
CDR3aa: CASSLAGNEQFF

d_gene: TRBD2
v_gene: TRBV7-3
abundance: .
j_gene: TRBJ2-5
CDR3nt: TGTGCCAGCAGCTTAAGTCCGGGACTACCGAGCCAAGAGACCCAGTACTTC
CDR3aa: CASSLSPGLPSQETQYF

d_gene: TRBD2
v_gene: TRBV7-6
abundance: .
j_gene: TRBJ2-1
CDR3nt: TGTGCCAGCAGCTTATATGGGAGGGCCTATGAGCAGTTCTTC
CDR3aa: CASSLYGRAYEQFF

d_gene: TRBD2
v_gene: TRBV6-6
abundance: .
j_gene: TRBJ2-7
CDR3nt: TGTGCCAGCACCCGGGGGGGTGCCTACGAGCAGTACTTC
CDR3aa: CASTRGGAYEQYF

d_gene: .
v_gene: TRBV7-9
abundance: once
j_gene: TRBJ1-2
CDR3nt: TGTGCCAGCAGCTCGATCGGGGCTAACTATGGCTACACCTTC
CDR3aa: CASSSIGANYGYTF

d_gene: .
v_gene: TRBV30
abundance: .
j_gene: TRBJ1-1
CDR3nt: TGTGCCTGGGGGGACGGGGGGAACACTGAAGCTTTCTTT
CDR3aa: CAWGDGGNTEAFF

d_gene: TRBD2
v_gene: TRBV7-2
abundance: .
j_gene: TRBJ2-7
CDR3nt: TGTGCCAGCAGCTATAGGACTAGCGGGGACTACGAGCAGTACTTC
CDR3aa: CASSYRTSGDYEQYF

d_gene: .
v_gene: TRBV19
abundance: .
j_gene: TRBJ1-2
CDR3nt: TGTGCCAGTAGTATAACAGGGAACTATGGCTACACCTTC
CDR3aa: CASSITGNYGYTF

d_gene: TRBD2
v_gene: TRBV6-6
abundance: .
j_gene: TRBJ2-7
CDR3nt: TGTGCCAGCAGTACTAGCGGGGGGGTGAGCGAGCAGTACTTC
CDR3aa: CASSTSGGVSEQYF

d_gene: .
v_gene: TRBV7-2
abundance: .
j_gene: TRBJ1-2
CDR3nt: TGTGCCAGCAGCTTTGAGCCCCCTGGCTATGGCTACACCTTC
CDR3aa: CASSFEPPGYGYTF

d_gene: TRBD1
v_gene: TRBV10-3
abundance: .
j_gene: TRBJ2-1
CDR3nt: TGTGCCATCAGTGAGTCGACAGGGTTAGGGAATGAGCAGTTCTTC
CDR3aa: CAISESTGLGNEQFF

d_gene: TRBD1
v_gene: TRBV13
abundance: few
j_gene: TRBJ1-2
CDR3nt: TGTGCCAGCAGCCATCAGGGGGCCCTGCTTGACTATGGCTACACCTTC
CDR3aa: CASSHQGALLDYGYTF